This T cell receptor beta chain was captured in a study of CD8+CD57+ T cells in acquired aplastic anemia. CDR3 and TCR beta VDJ profiling relied on a genomic DNA template. MiXCR was run by TCRdb on the reads, yielding one entry per CDR3 protein. The repertoire holds 150,000 to 200,000 distinct CDR3 sequences, with roughly 45% as singletons. With 10 bases clipped from V and 2 bases from J, the junction kept 7 bases outside the gene matches. This CDR3 is 13 amino acids long. Germline loops: CDR1 MNHEY, CDR2 SVGAGI. The rearrangement links TRBV6-5 to TRBJ1-1; 7 nucleotides match TRBD1. This TCR was sampled from a human donor in good health. The sequenced material came from sorted CD4+, CD8+, or CD8+CD57+ T cells (not recorded which) from PBMCs. CDR3 sequence (DNA): TGTGCCACAAAAGACAGGGTTAACACTGAAGCTTTCTTT. Encoded protein: CATKDRVNTEAFF.